The clone carrying this T cell receptor (beta chain) was detected a few times. This sample was taken from a study of blood T cell repertoires in COVID-19. As for the study in general: Material from acute and convalescent COVID-19 was sourced from the United States, Italy and Spain. In each case, the material was cDNA or gDNA derived from T cells, B-cell-depleted T cells, or PBMCs.

Under the authors' procedure: Reference gene primers were amplified, and this amplification served to estimate nucleated cell counts. Measured with immunoSEQ multiplex PCR; TCRdb has only the in-frame clones, and not every one. V and J calls and clone size follow that table, whereas D and trimming were derived from the DNA. The repertoire holds about 160,000 clones, with over 85% as singletons. Germline V gene data show CDR1 as SGHTA and CDR2 as FQGNSA. The CDR3 loop spans 13 amino acids. The V end lost 8 bases, the J end lost 4 bases, and 12 bases lay between the germline ends. The clonotype originates from a woman between 50 and 59 years old with acute or convalescent COVID-19. Sequencing input: peripheral blood. The genes are TRBV7-2 and TRBJ1-3; perhaps TRBD1 as D (5 bases). The CDR3 nucleotides are TGTGCCAGCCGAGAAGGGGCGGGAAACACCATATATTTT. Translation: CASREGAGNTIYF.